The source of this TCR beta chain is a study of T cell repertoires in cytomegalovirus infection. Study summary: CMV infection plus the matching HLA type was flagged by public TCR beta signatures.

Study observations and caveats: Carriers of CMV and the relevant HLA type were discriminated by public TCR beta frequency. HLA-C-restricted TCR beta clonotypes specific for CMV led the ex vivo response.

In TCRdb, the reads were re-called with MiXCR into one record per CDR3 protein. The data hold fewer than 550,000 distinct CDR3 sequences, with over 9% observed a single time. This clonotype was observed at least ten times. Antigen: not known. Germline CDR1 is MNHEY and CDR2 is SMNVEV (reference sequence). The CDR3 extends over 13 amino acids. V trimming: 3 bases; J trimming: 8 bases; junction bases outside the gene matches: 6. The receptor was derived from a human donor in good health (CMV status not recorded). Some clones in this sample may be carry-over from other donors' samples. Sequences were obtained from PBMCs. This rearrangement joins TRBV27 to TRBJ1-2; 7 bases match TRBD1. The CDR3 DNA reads TGTGCCAGCAGTTTTGCGACAGGGCGAGGCTACACCTTC. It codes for CASSFATGRGYTF.